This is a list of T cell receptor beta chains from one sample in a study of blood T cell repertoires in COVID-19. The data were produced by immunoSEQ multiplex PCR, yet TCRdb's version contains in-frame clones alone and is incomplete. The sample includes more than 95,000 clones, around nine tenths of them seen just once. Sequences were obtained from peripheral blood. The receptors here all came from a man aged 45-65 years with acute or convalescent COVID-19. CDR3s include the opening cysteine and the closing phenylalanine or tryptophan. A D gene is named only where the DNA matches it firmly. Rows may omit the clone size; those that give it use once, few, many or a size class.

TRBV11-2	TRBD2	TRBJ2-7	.	CASSRSPGPSGSLSEQYF	TGTGCCAGCAGCCGCAGCCCGGGGCCGAGCGGGAGCCTCTCCGAGCAGTACTTC
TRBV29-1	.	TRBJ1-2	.	CSVEDTRGRQYGYTF	TGCAGCGTTGAAGATACCAGGGGCCGTCAATATGGCTACACCTTC
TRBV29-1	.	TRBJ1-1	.	CSVVQRGTEAFF	TGCAGCGTTGTGCAGCGAGGGACTGAAGCTTTCTTT
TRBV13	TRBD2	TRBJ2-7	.	CASSLVAGEMNEQYF	TGTGCCAGCAGCTTAGTTGCGGGGGAAATGAACGAGCAGTACTTC
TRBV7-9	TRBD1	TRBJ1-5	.	CASSTQGGKEPQHF	TGTGCCAGCAGCACACAGGGGGGGAAGGAGCCCCAGCATTTT
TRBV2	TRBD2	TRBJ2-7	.	CASKGGLAGYEQYF	TGTGCCAGCAAGGGGGGACTAGCGGGGTACGAGCAGTACTTC
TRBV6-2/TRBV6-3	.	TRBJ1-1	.	CASSYMGLAFF	TGTGCCAGCAGTTACATGGGACTTGCTTTCTTT
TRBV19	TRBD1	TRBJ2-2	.	CASRPPGTGDFGELFF	TGTGCCAGTAGGCCCCCGGGGACAGGGGATTTCGGGGAGCTGTTTTTT
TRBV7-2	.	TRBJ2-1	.	CASSWGGQSPFF	TGTGCCAGCAGCTGGGGGGGGCAAAGCCCGTTCTTC
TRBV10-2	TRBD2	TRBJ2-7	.	CASSRTSGTEQYF	TGCGCCAGCAGTCGGACTAGCGGGACCGAGCAGTACTTC
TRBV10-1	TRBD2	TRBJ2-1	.	CASSTSVEANEQFF	TGCGCCAGCAGTACTAGCGTAGAGGCCAATGAGCAGTTCTTC
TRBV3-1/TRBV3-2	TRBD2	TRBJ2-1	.	CASSPPGLAGVPEQFF	TGTGCCAGCAGCCCCCCGGGACTAGCGGGAGTGCCTGAGCAGTTCTTC
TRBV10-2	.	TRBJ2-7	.	CASREGRSASYEQYF	TGCGCCAGCAGGGAGGGGAGGTCCGCTTCCTACGAGCAGTACTTC
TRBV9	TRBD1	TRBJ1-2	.	CASSFRGTGSNGYTF	TGTGCCAGCAGCTTCCGAGGGACAGGGTCGAATGGCTACACCTTC
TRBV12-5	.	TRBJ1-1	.	CASGLAEGMAEAFF	TGTGCTAGTGGTTTGGCGGAGGGCATGGCTGAAGCTTTCTTT
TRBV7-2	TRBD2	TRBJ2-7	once	CASSFGLAHEQYF	TGTGCCAGCAGCTTCGGACTAGCCCACGAGCAGTACTTC
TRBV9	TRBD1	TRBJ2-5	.	CASSGDRGSQETQYF	TGTGCCAGCAGCGGAGACAGGGGGAGCCAAGAGACCCAGTACTTC
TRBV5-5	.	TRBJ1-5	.	CASSAGAMSNQPQHF	TGTGCCAGCAGCGCGGGGGCAATGAGCAATCAGCCCCAGCATTTT
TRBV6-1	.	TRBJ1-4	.	CASSEGRLDRKLFF	TGTGCCAGCAGTGAAGGGAGGTTGGACCGTAAACTGTTTTTT
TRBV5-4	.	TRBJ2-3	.	CASSLWGRTDTQYF	TGTGCCAGCAGTCTATGGGGCCGCACAGATACGCAGTATTTT
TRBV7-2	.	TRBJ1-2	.	CASSPRSRGIWGYTF	TGTGCCAGCAGCCCGCGGAGTCGGGGTATTTGGGGCTACACCTTC
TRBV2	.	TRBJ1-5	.	CASRPPWGLGQPQHF	TGTGCCAGCAGGCCGCCTTGGGGGCTCGGGCAGCCCCAGCATTTT
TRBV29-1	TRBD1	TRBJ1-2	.	CSVADRAYNYGYTF	TGCAGCGTCGCTGACAGGGCTTATAACTATGGCTACACCTTC
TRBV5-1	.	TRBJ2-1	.	CASVTDYNEQFF	TGCGCCAGCGTGACAGATTACAATGAGCAGTTCTTC
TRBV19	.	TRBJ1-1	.	CASSMGIGQVKNPEAFF	TGTGCCAGTAGTATGGGCATTGGGCAGGTTAAAAACCCTGAAGCTTTCTTT
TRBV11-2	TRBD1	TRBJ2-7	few	CASSFPGIGTGGLYF	TGTGCCAGCAGTTTCCCGGGGATCGGGACAGGGGGTTTGTACTTC
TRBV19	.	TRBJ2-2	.	CASRFSLAGELFF	TGTGCCAGTAGATTTAGTTTGGCCGGGGAGCTGTTTTTT
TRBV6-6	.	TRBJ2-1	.	CASSYLETLTYNEQFF	TGTGCCAGCAGTTACCTAGAGACCCTAACCTACAATGAGCAGTTCTTC
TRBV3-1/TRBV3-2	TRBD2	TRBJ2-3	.	CASSGWGGTDTQYF	TGTGCCAGCAGCGGCTGGGGAGGGACAGATACGCAGTATTTT
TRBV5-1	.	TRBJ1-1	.	CASSLYPDMNTEAFF	TGCGCCAGCAGCTTGTACCCAGACATGAACACTGAAGCTTTCTTT
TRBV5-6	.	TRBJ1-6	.	CASSLGPTTYNSPLHF	TGTGCCAGCAGCTTGGGACCGACTACCTATAATTCACCCCTCCACTTT
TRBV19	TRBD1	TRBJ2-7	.	CASSRQGYEQYF	TGTGCCAGTAGTAGACAGGGATACGAGCAGTACTTC
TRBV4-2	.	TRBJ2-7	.	CASSQSNRVGSYEQYF	TGTGCCAGCAGCCAATCTAACAGGGTTGGCTCCTACGAGCAGTACTTC
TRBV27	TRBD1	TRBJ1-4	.	CASRPFGQGYEKLFF	TGTGCCAGCAGGCCCTTCGGACAGGGCTATGAAAAACTGTTTTTT
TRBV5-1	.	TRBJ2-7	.	CASSLVGKLSYEQYF	TGCGCCAGCAGCTTGGTCGGGAAGTTATCCTACGAGCAGTACTTC
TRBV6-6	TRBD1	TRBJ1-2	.	CASSYWTGEGSGYTF	TGTGCCAGCAGTTACTGGACAGGCGAAGGTAGTGGCTACACCTTC
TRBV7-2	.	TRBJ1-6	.	CASSLIGQSNSPLHF	TGTGCCAGCAGCTTAATTGGGCAGTCTAATTCACCCCTCCACTTT
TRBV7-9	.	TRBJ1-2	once	CASSLAGISNYGYTF	TGTGCCAGCAGCTTGGCAGGGATTTCTAACTATGGCTACACCTTC
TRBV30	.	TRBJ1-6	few	CAWRRGGGNSPLHF	TGTGCCTGGAGACGGGGGGGTGGGAATTCACCCCTCCACTTT
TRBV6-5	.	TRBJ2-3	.	CASGDLITDTQYF	TGTGCCAGCGGAGACCTAATCACAGATACGCAGTATTTT
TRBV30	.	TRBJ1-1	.	CAWTINTEAFF	TGTGCCTGGACCATCAACACTGAAGCTTTCTTT
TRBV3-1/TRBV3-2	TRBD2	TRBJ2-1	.	CASSQASGIVNEQFF	TGTGCCAGCAGCCAAGCCAGCGGGATTGTGAATGAGCAGTTCTTC